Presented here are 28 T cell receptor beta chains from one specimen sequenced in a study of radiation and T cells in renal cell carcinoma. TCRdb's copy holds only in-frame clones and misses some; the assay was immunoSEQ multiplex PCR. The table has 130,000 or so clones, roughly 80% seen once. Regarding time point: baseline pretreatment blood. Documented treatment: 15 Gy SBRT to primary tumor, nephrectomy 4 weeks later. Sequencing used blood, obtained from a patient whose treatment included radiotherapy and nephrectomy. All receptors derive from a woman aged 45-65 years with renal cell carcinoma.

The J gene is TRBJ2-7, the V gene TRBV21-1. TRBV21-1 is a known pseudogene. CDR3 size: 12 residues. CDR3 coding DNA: TGTGCCAGCAGCTTAAAGGTGAGTGAGCAGTACTTC. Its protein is CASSLKVSEQYF.

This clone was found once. The CDR3 sequence is CASSQGSFSTDTQYF. The CDR3 DNA follows: TGCGCCAGCAGCCAAGGATCCTTTAGCACAGATACGCAGTATTTT. V and J are TRBV4-1 and TRBJ2-3; D gene ambiguous. CDR1 and CDR2 from the germline V gene are MGHRA and YSYEKL. This CDR3 region has 15 residues. The V end was cut by 1 base, the J end by 0 bases, with 8 bases between.

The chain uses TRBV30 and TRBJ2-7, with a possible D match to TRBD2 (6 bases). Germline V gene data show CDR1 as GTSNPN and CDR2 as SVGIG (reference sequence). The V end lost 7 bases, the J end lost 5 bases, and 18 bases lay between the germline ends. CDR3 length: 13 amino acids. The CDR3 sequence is CALGRLDADEQYF. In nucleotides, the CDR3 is TGTGCCTTGGGGAGGCTGGATGCGGACGAGCAGTACTTC.

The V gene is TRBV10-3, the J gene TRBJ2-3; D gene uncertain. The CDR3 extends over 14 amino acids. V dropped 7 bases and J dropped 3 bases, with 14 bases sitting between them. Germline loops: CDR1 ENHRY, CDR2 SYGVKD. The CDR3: CAINRVGGTDTQYF. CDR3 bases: TGTGCCATCAATCGGGTGGGTGGTACAGATACGCAGTATTTT.

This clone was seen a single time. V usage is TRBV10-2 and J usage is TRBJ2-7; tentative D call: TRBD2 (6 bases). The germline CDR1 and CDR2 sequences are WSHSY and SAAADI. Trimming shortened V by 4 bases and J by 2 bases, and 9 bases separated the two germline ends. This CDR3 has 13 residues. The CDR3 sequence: CASSVGGTYEQYF. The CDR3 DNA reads TGCGCCAGCAGTGTGGGCGGGACCTACGAGCAGTACTTC.

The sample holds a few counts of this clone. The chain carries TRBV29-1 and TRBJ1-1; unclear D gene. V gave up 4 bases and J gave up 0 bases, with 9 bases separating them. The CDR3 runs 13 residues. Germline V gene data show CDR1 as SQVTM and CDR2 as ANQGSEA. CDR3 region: CSVVIQMNTEAFF. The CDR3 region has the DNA TGCAGCGTTGTAATCCAGATGAACACTGAAGCTTTCTTT.

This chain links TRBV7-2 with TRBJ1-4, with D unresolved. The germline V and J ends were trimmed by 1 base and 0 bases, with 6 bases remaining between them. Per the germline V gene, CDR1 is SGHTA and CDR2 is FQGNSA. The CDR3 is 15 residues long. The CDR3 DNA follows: TGTGCCAGCAGCTTAGTAGAAGCAACTAATGAAAAACTGTTTTTT. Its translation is CASSLVEATNEKLFF.

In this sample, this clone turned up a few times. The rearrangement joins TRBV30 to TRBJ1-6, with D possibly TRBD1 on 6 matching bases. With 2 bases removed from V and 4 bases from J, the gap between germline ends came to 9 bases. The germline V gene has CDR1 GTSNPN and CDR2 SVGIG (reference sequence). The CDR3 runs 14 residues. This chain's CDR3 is CAWSQTGYNSPLHF. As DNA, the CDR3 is TGTGCCTGGAGTCAAACAGGGTATAATTCACCCCTCCACTTT.

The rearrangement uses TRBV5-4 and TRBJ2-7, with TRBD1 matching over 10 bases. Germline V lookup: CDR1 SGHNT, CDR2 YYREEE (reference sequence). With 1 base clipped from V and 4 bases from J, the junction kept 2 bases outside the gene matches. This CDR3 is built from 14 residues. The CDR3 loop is CASSLRQGAYEQYF. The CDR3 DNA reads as TGTGCCAGCAGCTTGCGACAGGGGGCTTACGAGCAGTACTTC. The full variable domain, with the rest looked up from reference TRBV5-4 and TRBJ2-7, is ETGVTQSPTHLIKTRGQQVTLRCSSQSGHNTVSWYQQALGQGPQFIFQYYREEENGRGNFPPRFSGLQFPNYSSELNVNALELDDSALYLCASSLRQGAYEQYFGPGTRLTVT.

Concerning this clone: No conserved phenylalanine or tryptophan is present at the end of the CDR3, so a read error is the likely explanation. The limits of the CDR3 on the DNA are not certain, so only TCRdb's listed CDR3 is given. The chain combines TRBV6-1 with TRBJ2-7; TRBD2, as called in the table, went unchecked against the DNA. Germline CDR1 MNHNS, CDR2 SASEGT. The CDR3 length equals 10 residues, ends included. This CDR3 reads CASRAGHLYL.

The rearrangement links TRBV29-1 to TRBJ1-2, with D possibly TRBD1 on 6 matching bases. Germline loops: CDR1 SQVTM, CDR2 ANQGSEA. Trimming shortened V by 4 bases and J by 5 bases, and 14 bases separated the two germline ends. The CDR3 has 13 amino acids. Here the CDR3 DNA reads TGCAGCGTTGGTGAACAGGGAACATATGGCTACACCTTC. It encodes CSVGEQGTYGYTF.

The CDR3 nucleotides are TGTGCCATCGGTACAGGGGGCCCTAATGAAAAACTGTTTTTT. Protein product: CAIGTGGPNEKLFF. The chain joins TRBV10-3 to TRBJ1-4; 9 nucleotides agree with TRBD1. The CDR3 spans 14 residues. V was pared by 8 bases and J by 3 bases, with 4 bases of the junction left unmatched. Germline V gene data show CDR1 as ENHRY and CDR2 as SYGVKD.

This CDR3 reads CASSLNRDGAYNEQFF. CDR3 nucleotides: TGTGCCAGCTCACTTAACCGGGACGGAGCCTACAATGAGCAGTTCTTC. The J gene is TRBJ2-1, the V gene TRBV18; D tentatively fits TRBD1 or TRBD2 (5 bases each). V was cut by 4 bases and J by 2 bases, with 15 bases left in between. The CDR3 extends over 16 amino acids. Germline loops: CDR1 KGHSH, CDR2 LQKENI.

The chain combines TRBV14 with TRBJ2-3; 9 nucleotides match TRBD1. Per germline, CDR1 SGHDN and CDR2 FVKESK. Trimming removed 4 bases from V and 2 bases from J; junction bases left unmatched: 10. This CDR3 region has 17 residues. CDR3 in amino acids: CASSPFGRDRVTDTQYF. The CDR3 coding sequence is TGTGCCAGCAGCCCGTTCGGGCGGGACAGGGTCACAGATACGCAGTATTTT. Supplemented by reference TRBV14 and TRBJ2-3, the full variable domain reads EAGVTQFPSHSVIEKGQTVTLRCDPISGHDNLYWYRRVMGKEIKFLLHFVKESKQDESGMPNNRFLAERTGGTYSTLKVQPAELEDSGVYFCASSPFGRDRVTDTQYFGPGTRLTVL.

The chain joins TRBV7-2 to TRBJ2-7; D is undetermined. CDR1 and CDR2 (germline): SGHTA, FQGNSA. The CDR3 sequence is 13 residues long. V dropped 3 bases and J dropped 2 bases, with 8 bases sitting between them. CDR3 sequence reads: CASSLPFTYEQYF. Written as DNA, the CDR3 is TGTGCCAGCAGCTTGCCTTTTACCTACGAGCAGTACTTC. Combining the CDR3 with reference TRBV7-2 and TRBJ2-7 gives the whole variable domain GAGVSQSPSNKVTEKGKDVELRCDPISGHTALYWYRQSLGQGLEFLIYFQGNSAPDKSGLPSDRFSAERTGGSVSTLTIQRTQQEDSAVYLCASSLPFTYEQYFGPGTRLTVT.

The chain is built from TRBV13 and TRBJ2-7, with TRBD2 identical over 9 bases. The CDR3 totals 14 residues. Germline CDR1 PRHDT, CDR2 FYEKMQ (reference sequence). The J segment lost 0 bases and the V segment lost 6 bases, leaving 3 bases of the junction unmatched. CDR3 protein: CASRTSGTSYEQYF. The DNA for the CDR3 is TGTGCCAGCAGGACTAGCGGCACCTCCTACGAGCAGTACTTC.

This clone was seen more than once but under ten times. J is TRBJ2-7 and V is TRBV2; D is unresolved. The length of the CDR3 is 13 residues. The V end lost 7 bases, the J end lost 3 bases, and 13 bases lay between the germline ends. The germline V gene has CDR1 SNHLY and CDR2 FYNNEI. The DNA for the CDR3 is TGTGCCAGCACCATGCTGGGTCGCTACGAGCAGTACTTC. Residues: CASTMLGRYEQYF.

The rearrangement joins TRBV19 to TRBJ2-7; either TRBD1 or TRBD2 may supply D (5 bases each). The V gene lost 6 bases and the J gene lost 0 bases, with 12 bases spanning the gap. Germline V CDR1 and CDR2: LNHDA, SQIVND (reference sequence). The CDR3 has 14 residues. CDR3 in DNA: TGTGCCAGTAGCCCGGGACCGAGCTCCTACGAGCAGTACTTC. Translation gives CASSPGPSSYEQYF.

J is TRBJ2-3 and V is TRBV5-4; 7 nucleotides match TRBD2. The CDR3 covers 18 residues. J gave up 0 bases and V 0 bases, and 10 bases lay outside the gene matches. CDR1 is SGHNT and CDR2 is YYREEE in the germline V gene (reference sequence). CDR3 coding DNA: TGTGCCAGCAGCTTGGGTGGTTTAGGAGCGGGGAGCACAGATACGCAGTATTTT. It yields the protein CASSLGGLGAGSTDTQYF.

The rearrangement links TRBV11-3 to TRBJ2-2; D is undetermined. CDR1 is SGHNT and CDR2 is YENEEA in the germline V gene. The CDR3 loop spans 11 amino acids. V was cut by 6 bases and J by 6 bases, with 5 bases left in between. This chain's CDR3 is CASSRAGELFF. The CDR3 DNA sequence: TGTGCCAGCAGTAGGGCCGGGGAGCTGTTTTTT.

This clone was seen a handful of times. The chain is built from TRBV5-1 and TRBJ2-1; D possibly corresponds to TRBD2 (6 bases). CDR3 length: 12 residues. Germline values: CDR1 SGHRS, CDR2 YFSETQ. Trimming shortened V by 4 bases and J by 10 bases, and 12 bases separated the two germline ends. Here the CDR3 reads CASSHGGTEQFF. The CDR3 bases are TGCGCCAGCAGCCACGGGGGAACCGAGCAGTTCTTC.

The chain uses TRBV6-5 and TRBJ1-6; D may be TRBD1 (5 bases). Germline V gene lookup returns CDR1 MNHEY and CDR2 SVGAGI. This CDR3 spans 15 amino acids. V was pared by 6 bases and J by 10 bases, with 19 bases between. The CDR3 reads CASSHRDPWPSPLHF. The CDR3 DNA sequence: TGTGCCAGCAGCCACCGGGACCCCTGGCCCTCACCCCTCCACTTT.

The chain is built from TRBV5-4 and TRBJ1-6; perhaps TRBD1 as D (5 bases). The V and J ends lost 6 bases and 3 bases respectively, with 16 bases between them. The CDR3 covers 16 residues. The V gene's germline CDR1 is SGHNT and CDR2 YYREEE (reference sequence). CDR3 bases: TGTGCCAGCACCCTCCGGGGCAGGGACTATAATTCACCCCTCCACTTT. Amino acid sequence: CASTLRGRDYNSPLHF.

The CDR3 region is CASSYEGTNYGYTF. CDR3 sequence (DNA): TGTGCCAGCAGTTACGAGGGTACGAACTATGGCTACACCTTC. The chain uses TRBV6-5 and TRBJ1-2; D is ambiguous. Trimming shortened V by 2 bases and J by 2 bases, and 9 bases separated the two germline ends. Germline values: CDR1 MNHEY, CDR2 SVGAGI. This CDR3 comprises 14 residues.

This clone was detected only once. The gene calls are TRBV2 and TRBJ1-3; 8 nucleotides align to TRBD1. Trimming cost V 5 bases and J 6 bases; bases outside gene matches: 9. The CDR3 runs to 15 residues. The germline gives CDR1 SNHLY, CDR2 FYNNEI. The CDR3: CASSPDRVSENTIYF. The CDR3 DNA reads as TGTGCCAGCAGTCCGGACAGGGTTAGTGAAAACACCATATATTTT.

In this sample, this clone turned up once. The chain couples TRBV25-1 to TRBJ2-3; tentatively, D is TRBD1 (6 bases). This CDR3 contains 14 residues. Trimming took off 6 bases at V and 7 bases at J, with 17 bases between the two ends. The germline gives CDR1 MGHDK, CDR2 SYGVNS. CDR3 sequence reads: CASSLLAQGNTQYF. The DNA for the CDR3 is TGTGCCAGCAGCCTCCTCGCACAGGGAAATACGCAGTATTTT.

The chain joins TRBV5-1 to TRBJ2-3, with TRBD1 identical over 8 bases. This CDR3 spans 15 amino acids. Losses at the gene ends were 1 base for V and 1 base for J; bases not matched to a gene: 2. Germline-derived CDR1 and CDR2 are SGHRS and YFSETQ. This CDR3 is CASSLPGQGTDTQYF. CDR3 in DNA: TGCGCCAGCAGCTTGCCGGGACAGGGCACAGATACGCAGTATTTT.

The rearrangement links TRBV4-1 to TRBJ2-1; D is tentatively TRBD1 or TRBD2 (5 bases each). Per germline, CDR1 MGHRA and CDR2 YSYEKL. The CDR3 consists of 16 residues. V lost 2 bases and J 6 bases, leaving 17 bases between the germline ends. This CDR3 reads CASSQKGPASSNEQFF. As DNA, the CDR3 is TGCGCCAGCAGCCAAAAGGGACCGGCGAGTTCCAATGAGCAGTTCTTC.